Presented here are 21 T cell receptor beta chains from one specimen sequenced in a study of siplizumab effects on memory and regulatory T cells. Generated by immunoSEQ multiplex PCR, the TCRdb table keeps only in-frame clones and is missing some. The sample includes approximately 120,000 clones, 93% of them seen just once. The sample was non-Treg CD4+ T cells sorted from blood. These receptors were collected from a human donor in good health.

The chain links TRBV6-1 to TRBJ2-7; TRBD1 matches at 11 bases. The CDR3 is made up of 13 amino acids. J was trimmed by 11 bases and V by 5 bases; bases with no gene match: 8. CDR1 and CDR2 (germline): MNHNS, SASEGT. Here the CDR3 DNA reads TGTGCCAGCAGTAGACCGGGACAGGGGGAAGAGTACTTC. Translating it yields CASSRPGQGEEYF.

The chain links TRBV5-1 to TRBJ2-5, with D tentatively TRBD1 or TRBD2 (5 bases each). The germline gives CDR1 SGHRS, CDR2 YFSETQ. There are 15 residues in the CDR3. V was cut by 4 bases and J by 7 bases, with 20 bases left in between. CDR3 DNA: TGCGCCAGCAGCGAGGGGTCGGGCGGCTCAGGGACCCAGTACTTC. It translates to CASSEGSGGSGTQYF.

The chain is built from TRBV7-2 and TRBJ2-1; D ambiguous. The CDR3 spans 12 residues. V shed 2 bases and J shed 6 bases, with 5 bases lying between them. In germline, CDR1 is SGHTA, CDR2 FQGNSA. The CDR3 nucleotides read TGTGCCAGCAGCTTAACGCTCAATGAGCAGTTCTTC. Translation: CASSLTLNEQFF.

This chain connects TRBV28 to TRBJ2-6, with D perhaps matching TRBD1 (5 bases). The ends were cut back, 5 bases at V and 2 bases at J, with 7 bases in the middle. CDR1 and CDR2 (germline): MDHEN, SYDVKM. This CDR3 is 14 amino acids long. The CDR3 loop reads CASSPRAGANVLTF. The CDR3 DNA reads as TGTGCCAGCAGTCCCAGGGCTGGGGCCAACGTCCTGACTTTC.

The chain recombines TRBV30 with TRBJ2-1; D ambiguous. This CDR3 is built from 16 residues. Deletions cut 2 bases from V and 7 bases from J, with 21 bases between. Germline V CDR1 and CDR2: GTSNPN, SVGIG (reference sequence). In nucleotides, the CDR3 is TGTGCCTGGAGTTTCGGGTTGGTAGCCGGTGGGAATGAGCAGTTCTTC. Translating it yields CAWSFGLVAGGNEQFF. The full variable domain, with the rest looked up from reference TRBV30 and TRBJ2-1, is SQTIHQWPATLVQPVGSPLSLECTVEGTSNPNLYWYRQAAGRGLQLLFYSVGIGQISSEVPQNLSASRPQDRQFILSSKKLLLSDSGFYLCAWSFGLVAGGNEQFFGPGTRLTVL.

This chain uses TRBV29-1 with TRBJ1-2; unclear D gene. Germline V lookup: CDR1 SQVTM, CDR2 ANQGSEA. The CDR3 runs 13 residues. Trimming took 2 bases from V and 5 from J, leaving 12 bases between them. Here the CDR3 DNA reads TGCAGCGTTGAAAGGTTGACAAATTATGGCTACACCTTC. Residues: CSVERLTNYGYTF.

This rearrangement joins TRBV28 to TRBJ1-5; 9 nucleotides agree with TRBD1. V was clipped by 4 bases and J by 7 bases; unmatched bases: 8. Germline CDR1 reads MDHEN; CDR2 reads SYDVKM. There are 15 residues in the CDR3. CDR3 DNA sequence: TGTGCCAGCAGTTCCCCTACAGGGGGCCGACAGCCCCAGCATTTT. As protein: CASSSPTGGRQPQHF.

Written as DNA, the CDR3 is TGTGCCAGCAGTCGGGGACAGACCTATGGCTACACCTTC. Translation gives CASSRGQTYGYTF. V is TRBV27 and J is TRBJ1-2; TRBD1 matches 7 bases. CDR1 and CDR2 (germline): MNHEY, SMNVEV (reference sequence). J lost 4 bases, V lost 5 bases, and 4 bases had no gene match. This CDR3 has 13 residues.

The chain joins TRBV7-2 to TRBJ1-1, with D possibly being TRBD1 (6 bases). Trimming shortened V by 5 bases and J by 1 base, and 14 bases separated the two germline ends. From germline, CDR1 is SGHTA and CDR2 FQGNSA. The CDR3 length is 15 residues. The CDR3 DNA reads TGTGCCAGCAGCCGTCAGGGGCCTCAGAACACTGAAGCTTTCTTT. Residues: CASSRQGPQNTEAFF.

The chain employs TRBV19 and TRBJ1-2, with D hard to call. Trimming stripped 4 bases from V and 1 base from J, with 7 bases between. This CDR3 comprises 13 residues. Germline V gene sequence: CDR1 LNHDA, CDR2 SQIVND (reference sequence). CDR3 sequence: CASSTQVNYGYTF. CDR3 DNA: TGTGCCAGTAGTACGCAGGTTAACTATGGCTACACCTTC.

This rearrangement joins TRBV5-1 to TRBJ1-1; D is uncertain. This CDR3 has 15 residues. V lost 0 bases, J lost 1 base, and 10 bases lay in between. From germline, CDR1 is SGHRS and CDR2 YFSETQ. The CDR3 region has the DNA TGCGCCAGCAGCTTGGGGGTTTATCCGAACACTGAAGCTTTCTTT. Encoded protein: CASSLGVYPNTEAFF.

The chain is built from TRBV29-1 and TRBJ1-2; 7 bases match TRBD1. With V trimmed by 5 bases and J by 5 bases, 14 bases remained unmatched. The CDR3 is made up of 15 amino acids. Germline V gene data show CDR1 as SQVTM and CDR2 as ANQGSEA. CDR3 region: CSVPKSQGGWYGYTF. Here the CDR3 DNA reads TGCAGCGTTCCCAAAAGCCAGGGGGGGTGGTATGGCTACACCTTC.

V usage is TRBV7-9 and J usage is TRBJ1-5; tentative D call: TRBD1 (6 bases). The germline V and J ends were trimmed by 1 base and 11 bases, with 12 bases remaining between them. Germline lookup yields CDR1 SEHNR and CDR2 FQNEAQ (reference sequence). The CDR3 totals 13 residues. The CDR3, as DNA: TGTGCCAGCAGCTTAGACACAGGGTATACCCAGCATTTT. It specifies CASSLDTGYTQHF.

The chain links TRBV29-1 to TRBJ1-2; TRBD1 is a possible D gene (5 bases). V lost 6 bases, J lost 6 bases, and 8 bases lay in between. CDR3 length equals 10 residues. Germline V gene data show CDR1 as SQVTM and CDR2 as ANQGSEA. The CDR3 sequence: CSVGDNGYTF. The CDR3 bases are TGCAGCGTGGGGGATAATGGCTACACCTTC.

The rearrangement uses TRBV7-3 and TRBJ2-1; TRBD2 matches 9 bases. The CDR3 has 15 amino acids. Losses at the gene ends were 0 bases for V and 7 bases for J; bases not matched to a gene: 4. In germline, CDR1 is SGHTA, CDR2 FQGTGA. CDR3: CASSLTAGGRNEQFF. In DNA, the CDR3 is TGTGCCAGCAGCTTAACCGCGGGGGGGCGAAATGAGCAGTTCTTC.

The chain carries TRBV28 and TRBJ2-3, with TRBD2 matching over 8 bases. V was pared by 4 bases and J by 4 bases, with 7 bases of the junction left unmatched. CDR3 length: 15 amino acids. Germline V lookup: CDR1 MDHEN, CDR2 SYDVKM. This CDR3 reads CASSSARGGADTQYF. The CDR3 DNA follows: TGTGCCAGCAGTTCAGCCCGGGGGGGGGCAGATACGCAGTATTTT.

V and J are TRBV9 and TRBJ1-2, with 8 bases identical to TRBD1. The CDR3 length is 16 residues. J gave up 8 bases and V 0 bases, and 12 bases lay outside the gene matches. The germline CDR1 and CDR2 sequences are SGDLS and YYNGEE. This CDR3 reads CASSVGGQGILGGYTF. CDR3 coding DNA: TGTGCCAGCAGCGTAGGTGGACAGGGCATTCTTGGGGGCTACACCTTC.

The chain employs TRBV7-2 and TRBJ2-5, with no clear D. CDR3 length equals 14 residues. V was pared by 4 bases and J by 2 bases, with 11 bases between. In germline, CDR1 is SGHTA, CDR2 FQGNSA. For the CDR3, the DNA is TGTGCCAGCAGCTCCCGCCGGCAGCAAGAGACCCAGTACTTC. Translating gives CASSSRRQQETQYF. The whole variable domain, filled in from reference TRBV7-2 and TRBJ2-5, reads GAGVSQSPSNKVTEKGKDVELRCDPISGHTALYWYRQSLGQGLEFLIYFQGNSAPDKSGLPSDRFSAERTGGSVSTLTIQRTQQEDSAVYLCASSSRRQQETQYFGPGTRLLVL.

The rearrangement links TRBV4-3 to TRBJ1-2; TRBD1 matches 9 bases. The CDR3 is made up of 14 amino acids. CDR1 is LGHNA, CDR2 YSLEER, per germline. J gave up 7 bases and V 2 bases, and 5 bases lay outside the gene matches. The CDR3 spells CASSQTGGRAGYTF. As DNA, the CDR3 is TGCGCCAGCAGCCAAACAGGGGGCCGTGCTGGCTACACCTTC.

V and J are TRBV6-6 and TRBJ2-1; 8 bases agree with TRBD2. J lost 8 bases, V lost 5 bases, and 8 bases had no gene match. The germline CDR1 and CDR2 sequences are MNHNY and SVGAGI (reference sequence). The CDR3 is 14 residues long. In nucleotides, the CDR3 is TGTGCCAGCAGTCCCCCCCCTAGCGGGCATGAGCAGTTCTTC. It encodes CASSPPPSGHEQFF.

The chain recombines TRBV20-1 with TRBJ1-4; D gene uncertain. In germline, CDR1 is DFQATT, CDR2 SNEGSKA (reference sequence). The CDR3 covers 11 residues. Between the trimmed V and J ends, which lost 0 bases and 6 bases, there was a span of 2 bases. The DNA of the CDR3 is TGCAGTGCTAGAGAGTATGAAAAACTGTTTTTT. It is translated as CSAREYEKLFF.